This T cell receptor beta chain appears in the sequencing data of a study of blood T cell repertoires in COVID-19. Study overall: COVID-19 samples from acute and convalescent phases originated in the United States, Italy and Spain.

As handled by the study authors: Using reference gene primer amplification, nucleated cell counts were estimated. Measured with immunoSEQ multiplex PCR; TCRdb has only the in-frame clones, and not every one. V and J calls and clone size come straight from that table; D and trimming were deduced from the DNA. The table has around 110,000 clones, 90% seen once. This CDR3 region has 15 residues. Germline assignment: CDR1 SGHNT and CDR2 YENEEA. V was pared by 1 base and J by 3 bases, with 0 bases of the junction left unmatched. V is TRBV11-3 and J is TRBJ2-3, with TRBD2 identical over 11 bases. This receptor was obtained from a human donor with active COVID-19. The donor label of this sample is uncertain. Sequencing input: peripheral blood. For the CDR3, the DNA is TGTGCCAGCAGCTTAGCTAGCGGGGGGACAGATACGCAGTATTTT. This translates into CASSLASGGTDTQYF.